This is a list of T cell receptor beta chains from one sample in a study of technical replicates of blood from a few donors. Clones were sequenced by immunoSEQ multiplex PCR, and TCRdb holds only the in-frame ones, with some missing. Among over 65,000 clones listed, roughly 94% were seen once. The sequenced material came from T cells isolated from PBMCs. The source is a human donor in good health. Both conserved end residues are part of each CDR3. The listing skips clone size in some rows; elsewhere it reads once, few, many or a size class.

clone_size v_call cdr3_aa
. TRBV25-1 CASSAFYEQYF
few TRBV6-6 CASGTSGSYEQYF
. TRBV27 CASSLNPRGYGYTF
. TRBV6-1 CASSEIGDSYSNQPQHF
once TRBV4-1 CASSQGAVNTEAFF
. TRBV18 CASSLMSEGNTIYF
. TRBV2 CASSVGGLNYGYTF
. TRBV7-9 CASSFSIHEQYF
. TRBV4-1 CASSVPGLAINEQFF
once TRBV5-6 CASSLASGHGGNTIYF
. TRBV9 CASNPGGESNQPQHF
. TRBV7-9 CASSAAGTGSYEQYF
. TRBV27 CASRASGSEQYF
. TRBV4-2 CASSQVQGQPQHF
. TRBV4-1 CASSRRLVGMNRESPLHF
. TRBV5-4 CASSPDRGSAVGSYEQYF
. TRBV5-5 CASSAGLTPEGYEQYF
. TRBV30 CAWSVMGRGNGYTF
. TRBV4-2 CASSQGSNEAFF
. TRBV5-4 CASSPEAVTYEQYF
few TRBV4-1 CASSQDRLPAFF
. TRBV7-8 CASSSTGIFYEQYF
. TRBV29-1 CSVENRAYTEAFF
. TRBV6-6 CASSYGGTSSYNEQFF
once TRBV27 CASSSPAGGLSGYTF
. TRBV19 CASTSHEQYF
once TRBV19 CASSIVPVQKLFF
. TRBV27 CASRSGGLYEQYF
. TRBV6-5 CASRNSGISPLHF
. TRBV15 CATSSRGQGKLDTQYF
. TRBV27 CASSITGYEQYF
. TRBV5-1 CASWRDGYNEQFF
. TRBV7-2 CASSLGPGQGTDTQYF
. TRBV28 CASRPGGTGTEAFF
. TRBV9 CASSVDPGSYEQYF
. TRBV7-8 CASSLVWGGDGGTDTQYF
. TRBV4-2 CASSQRRQGPYEQYF
. TRBV7-8 CASSLGTVNYGYTF